This T cell receptor (beta chain) was retrieved from a study of cytomegalovirus exposure and HLA in healthy donors. Study-level points and caveats: Relative to the roughly 690-donor mean, N-insertions were reportedly fewer in an Asian-associated ancestry cluster in a later analysis. In a later analysis, a missense DCLRE1C variant was linked to TCR beta V- and J-gene trimming. Some public TCRs appeared in many individuals, while most sequences were rare. Analyzed later, association rates of TCRs varied across HLA loci, with DRB1 most and HLA-C fewest.

The study ran its PCR with 60 Vbeta and 13 Jbeta primers. Libraries were prepared by immunoSEQ multiplex PCR; TCRdb keeps only in-frame clonotypes and omits some of them. The sample holds roughly 190,000 clones, approximately 80% seen once. Comment on this clone: The antigen remains undetermined.

This TCR came from a woman aged 18-30 years in good health and CMV-seronegative. The sequenced sample was PBMCs.

The CDR3, as DNA: TGTGCCAGCAGCTCGGGACTAGCTGTTGATACGCAGTATTTT. The encoded protein is CASSSGLAVDTQYF. The chain combines TRBV7-9 with TRBJ2-3, with 9 bases matching TRBD2. Germline V lookup: CDR1 SEHNR, CDR2 FQNEAQ (reference sequence). V was clipped by 4 bases and J by 6 bases; unmatched bases: 5. The CDR3 length is 14 residues.